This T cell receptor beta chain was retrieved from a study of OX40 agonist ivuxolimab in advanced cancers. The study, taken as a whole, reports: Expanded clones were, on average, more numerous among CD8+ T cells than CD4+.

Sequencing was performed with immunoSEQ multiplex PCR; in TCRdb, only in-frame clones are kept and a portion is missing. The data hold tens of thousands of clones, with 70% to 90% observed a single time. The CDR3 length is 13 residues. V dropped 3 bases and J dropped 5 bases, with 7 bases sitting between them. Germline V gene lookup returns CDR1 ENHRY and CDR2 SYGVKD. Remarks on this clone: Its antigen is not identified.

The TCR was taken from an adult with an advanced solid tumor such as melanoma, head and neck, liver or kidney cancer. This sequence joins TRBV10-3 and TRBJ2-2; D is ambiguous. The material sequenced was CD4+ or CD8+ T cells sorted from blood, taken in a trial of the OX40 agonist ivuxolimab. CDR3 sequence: CAISDLGTGELFF. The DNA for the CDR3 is TGTGCCATCAGTGATCTTGGGACCGGGGAGCTGTTTTTT.